These 22 T cell receptor beta chains originate from one sample sequenced in a study of glioma-infiltrating T cells. TCR alpha and beta CDR3 regions were amplified from RNA using iRepertoire nested multiplex PCR. Using its own MiXCR run on the multiplex PCR reads, TCRdb lists one record per CDR3 protein. The sample lists under 200,000 distinct CDR3 sequences, about 31% seen once, with 20% in the top ten. The sequencing input was glioma tissue, nonneoplastic brain tissue, or PBMCs (not recorded which). The source of these receptors is a human donor with low-grade glioma or glioblastoma, undergoing nonglioma brain surgery, or in good health (not recorded which).

This clonotype was seen repeatedly, ten times or more. The rearrangement uses TRBV6-1 and TRBJ2-1; TRBD1 agrees at 9 bases. Losses at the gene ends were 2 bases for V and 5 bases for J; bases not matched to a gene: 16. Germline V CDR1 and CDR2: MNHNS, SASEGT. The CDR3 has 19 amino acids. The CDR3 nucleotides read TGTGCCAGCAGTGAACTCTGGTGGGGACAGGGTATCGGGAACAATGAGCAGTTCTTC. Protein: CASSELWWGQGIGNNEQFF.

The CDR3 region is CASSLPDRVTYEQYF. CDR3 nucleotide sequence: TGTGCCAGCAGCCTTCCGGACAGGGTCACCTACGAGCAGTACTTC. J is TRBJ2-7 and V is TRBV3-1, with 8 bases lining up with TRBD1. CDR3 length: 15 residues. V lost 4 bases, J lost 2 bases, and 7 bases stayed unmatched. Per the germline V gene, CDR1 is LGHDT and CDR2 is YNNKEL (reference sequence).

Concerning this clonotype: A much larger clone differs from this one at a single base, so this may be a read error. This chain joins TRBV4-2 and TRBJ1-4, with TRBD1 as a possible D gene (6 bases). Germline CDR1 LGHNA, CDR2 YNFKEQ. Trimming took off 3 bases at V and 3 bases at J, with 8 bases between the two ends. The CDR3 length is 14 residues. DNA for the CDR3: TGTGCCAGCAGCCAGGACAGCTCTAATGAAAAACTGTTTTTT. It yields the protein CASSQDSSNEKLFF.

This clonotype has at least ten counts. The CDR3 coding sequence is TGTGCCAGCAGCCTCGCCCAAGGGGTACATGAAAAACTGTTTTTT. This encodes CASSLAQGVHEKLFF. The rearrangement links TRBV12-3 or TRBV12-4 to TRBJ1-4; a weak D match, TRBD1 (5 bases). Trimming took off 6 bases at V and 6 bases at J, with 17 bases between the two ends. This CDR3 is 15 amino acids long.

For this clonotype: The junction differs from germline at one of its ends, possibly a read error. The CDR3: CATIDWRGTEAFF. In DNA, the CDR3 is TGCGCCACCATTGATTGGAGGGGGACTGAAGCTTTCTTT. The chain joins TRBV24-1 to TRBJ1-1; TRBD1 is a possible D gene (6 bases). Germline CDR1 and CDR2: KGHDR and SFDVKD. The CDR3 covers 13 residues.

In this sample, this clonotype turned up many times. This chain uses TRBV4-1 with TRBJ2-3; D ambiguous. Germline CDR1 MGHRA, CDR2 YSYEKL. The CDR3 sequence is 14 residues long. V was trimmed by 1 base and J by 5 bases, leaving 10 bases between them. The DNA of the CDR3 is TGCGCCAGCAGCCAAGCCTCAAGAGGAGATACGCAGTATTTT. Translation gives CASSQASRGDTQYF.

This clonotype was seen a few times. CDR3 amino acids: CASSFGGPSTYEQYF. CDR3 bases: TGTGCCAGCAGCTTCGGGGGGCCAAGCACCTACGAGCAGTACTTC. The rearrangement links TRBV7-2 to TRBJ2-7; D perhaps matches TRBD2 (7 bases). The germline CDR1 and CDR2 sequences are SGHTA and FQGNSA. The CDR3 runs to 15 residues. V was cut by 3 bases and J by 2 bases, with 14 bases left in between.

Concerning this clonotype: A junction end diverges from the germline sequence, so it may reflect a read error. The CDR3 loop reads CSSSLVPGEGGGEQYF. In DNA form, the CDR3 reads TGTTCCAGCAGCTTAGTTCCGGGAGAGGGGGGGGGCGAGCAGTACTTC. The genes are TRBV7-6 and TRBJ2-5, with D possibly matching TRBD2 (7 bases). Gene TRBJ2-7 matches the end of the DNA better, so the J call may be wrong. Germline V lookup: CDR1 SGHVS, CDR2 FNYEAQ. This CDR3 has 16 amino acids.

The sample holds many counts of this clonotype. The chain is built from TRBV7-9 and TRBJ2-2, with D possibly TRBD2 on 6 matching bases. The germline V gene encodes CDR1 SEHNR and CDR2 FQNEAQ (reference sequence). The V end lost 4 bases, the J end lost 6 bases, and 15 bases lay between the germline ends. This CDR3 is 15 amino acids long. CDR3 sequence: CASSSGLASAGELFF. CDR3 coding DNA: TGTGCCAGCAGCTCTGGTCTAGCGTCGGCCGGGGAGCTGTTTTTT.

This clonotype has ten or more counts. The chain combines TRBV20-1 with TRBJ1-2; weak D call: TRBD1 (5 bases). CDR3 length: 14 residues. The germline V gene has CDR1 DFQATT and CDR2 SNEGSKA (reference sequence). The ends were cut back, 0 bases at V and 4 bases at J, with 12 bases in the middle. The CDR3 sequence is CSARDQGGTYGYTF. The CDR3 bases are TGCAGTGCTAGAGATCAGGGAGGGACCTATGGCTACACCTTC.

The CDR3 reads CAWGNPDHVEAFF. The CDR3 DNA reads as TGTGCCTGGGGCAACCCGGACCATGTGGAAGCTTTCTTT. The chain couples TRBV30 to TRBJ1-1; D unresolved. The CDR3 length is 13 residues. V lost 5 bases, J lost 8 bases, and 18 bases lay in between. Germline lookup yields CDR1 GTSNPN and CDR2 SVGIG (reference sequence).

CDR3 residues: CASNRDNQETQYF. DNA for the CDR3: TGCGCCAGCAACCGGGACAACCAAGAGACCCAGTACTTC. This chain links TRBV5-1 with TRBJ2-5; a weak D match, TRBD1 (6 bases). V gave up 6 bases and J gave up 0 bases, with 9 bases separating them. The length of the CDR3 is 13 residues. Germline-derived CDR1 and CDR2 are SGHRS and YFSETQ.

This clonotype showed up just once. V and J are TRBV20-1 and TRBJ1-2, with 10 bases matching TRBD1. V lost 3 bases, J lost 7 bases, and 8 bases stayed unmatched. Per germline, CDR1 DFQATT and CDR2 SNEGSKA (reference sequence). This CDR3 is built from 14 residues. Here the CDR3 DNA reads TGCAGTGCTAGCGGCGGACAGGGGGAAAGTGGCTACACCTTC. Its translation: CSASGGQGESGYTF.

This clonotype was seen repeatedly, ten times or more. This chain uses TRBV19 with TRBJ1-6, with D unclear. CDR1 is LNHDA and CDR2 is SQIVND in the germline V gene (reference sequence). V gave up 7 bases and J gave up 5 bases, with 15 bases separating them. CDR3 length equals 15 residues. The CDR3 nucleotides read TGTGCCAGTACCTCGACACATGGAGATAATTCACCCCTCCACTTT. Protein product: CASTSTHGDNSPLHF.

The rearrangement links TRBV27 to TRBJ2-3; D gene ambiguous. V was pared by 11 bases and J by 3 bases, with 27 bases between. Germline CDR1 is MNHEY and CDR2 is SMNVEV (reference sequence). The CDR3 runs to 17 residues. The CDR3 is CAGIRLLDGMGTDTQYF. The DNA for the CDR3 is TGTGCCGGCATCCGGCTATTAGACGGAATGGGGACAGATACGCAGTATTTT.

A few counts support this clonotype. This may be a read error, as it is one base from a much larger clone. The chain carries TRBV2 and TRBJ2-1; 7 bases map to TRBD2. CDR3 length: 14 amino acids. Germline CDR1 is SNHLY and CDR2 is FYNNEI. DNA for the CDR3: TGTGACAGCAGTGATCGGACTAGGTACAATGAGCAGTTCTTC. As protein: CDSSDRTRYNEQFF.

This clonotype was detected only a few times. The V and J genes are TRBV29-1 and TRBJ2-1; the match to TRBD2 covers 10 bases. CDR3 length: 16 amino acids. The V segment lost 5 bases and the J segment 4 bases; nucleotides outside the gene matches: 11. Germline CDR1 SQVTM, CDR2 ANQGSEA. CDR3 sequence reads: CSVYGLAEPTYNEQFF. CDR3 coding DNA: TGCAGCGTTTATGGACTAGCGGAGCCAACTTACAATGAGCAGTTCTTC.

This clonotype was found a few times. A much larger clone is a single base away; this may be a read error. The V call is TRBV9, the J call TRBJ1-4; D gene unclear. The CDR3 is 15 amino acids. CDR1 SGDLS and CDR2 YYNGEE come from the germline V gene. CDR3 amino acids: CANSVAAQANEKLFF. The CDR3 DNA sequence: TGTGCCAACAGCGTAGCGGCGCAAGCTAATGAAAAACTGTTTTTT.

This clonotype was picked up many times. This chain links TRBV20-1 with TRBJ2-5; 7 positions agree with TRBD2. Germline assignment: CDR1 DFQATT and CDR2 SNEGSKA (reference sequence). This CDR3 contains 14 residues. Trimming took 1 base from V and 7 from J; bases not matched to a gene: 9. This CDR3 is CSARGGLNVGTQYF. The CDR3 nucleotides are TGCAGTGCTAGAGGGGGACTAAATGTAGGGACCCAGTACTTC.

Points on this clonotype: Germline and junction disagree at one end, which may indicate a read error. DNA of the CDR3: TGCAGTGCTAGTTCTCTAGCTCGATTGTACGAGAAGCACTTC. Translated, it gives CSASSLARLYEKHF. The rearrangement uses TRBV20-1 and TRBJ2-7, with D possibly matching TRBD2 (5 bases). CDR1 is DFQATT and CDR2 is SNEGSKA in the germline V gene (reference sequence). CDR3 length: 14 amino acids.

Many counts were recorded for this clonotype. The chain has TRBV7-2 and TRBJ2-7; D not resolved. Trimming removed 8 bases at V and 2 bases at J, with 7 bases between. The germline gives CDR1 SGHTA, CDR2 FQGNSA. This CDR3 comprises 11 residues. CDR3 amino acids: CASGDTYEQYF. The CDR3 nucleotides read TGTGCCAGCGGCGATACCTACGAGCAGTACTTC.

Regarding this clonotype: The junction and the germline gene differ at one end; a read error may be behind it. The chain is built from TRBV18 and TRBJ2-1, with 13 bases identical to TRBD2. This CDR3 comprises 16 residues. Germline lookup yields CDR1 KGHSH and CDR2 LQKENI. The CDR3 DNA is TGTGCCAGGTCACCCCTAGGACTAGCGGGAGTCGGTGAGCAGTTCTTC. It yields the protein CARSPLGLAGVGEQFF.